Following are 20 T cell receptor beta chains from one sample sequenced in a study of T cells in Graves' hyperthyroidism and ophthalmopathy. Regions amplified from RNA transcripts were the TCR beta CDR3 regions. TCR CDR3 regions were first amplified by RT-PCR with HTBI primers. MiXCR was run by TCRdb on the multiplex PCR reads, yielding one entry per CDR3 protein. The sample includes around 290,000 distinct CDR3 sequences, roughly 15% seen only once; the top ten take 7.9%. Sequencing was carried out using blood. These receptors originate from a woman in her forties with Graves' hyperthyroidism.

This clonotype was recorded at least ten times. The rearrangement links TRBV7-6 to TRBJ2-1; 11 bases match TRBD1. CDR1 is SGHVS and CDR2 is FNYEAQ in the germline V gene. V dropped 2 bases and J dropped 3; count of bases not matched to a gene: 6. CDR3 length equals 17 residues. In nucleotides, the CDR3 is TGTGCCAGCAGCTTAACGGCGGGGACAGGGGGCTACAATGAGCAGTTCTTC. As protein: CASSLTAGTGGYNEQFF.

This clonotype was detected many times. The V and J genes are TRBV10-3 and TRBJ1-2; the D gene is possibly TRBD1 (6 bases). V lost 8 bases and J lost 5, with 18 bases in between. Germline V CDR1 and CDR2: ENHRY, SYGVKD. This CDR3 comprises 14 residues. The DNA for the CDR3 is TGTGCCATCTCGACCCAGGGGATTCCATATGGCTACACCTTC. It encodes CAISTQGIPYGYTF.

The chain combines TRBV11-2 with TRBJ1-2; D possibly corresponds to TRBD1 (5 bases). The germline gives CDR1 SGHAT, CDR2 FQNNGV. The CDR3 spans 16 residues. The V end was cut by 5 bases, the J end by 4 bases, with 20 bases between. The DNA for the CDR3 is TGTGCCAGCAGCCCCCGGGGGGGGGAACTATTCTATGGCTACACCTTC. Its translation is CASSPRGGELFYGYTF.

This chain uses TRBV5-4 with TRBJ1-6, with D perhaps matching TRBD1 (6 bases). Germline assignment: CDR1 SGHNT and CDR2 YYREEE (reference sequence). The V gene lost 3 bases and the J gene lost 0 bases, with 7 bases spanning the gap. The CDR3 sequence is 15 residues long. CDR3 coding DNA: TGTGCCAGCAGCTCGACAGGCTCCTATAATTCACCCCTCCACTTT. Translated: CASSSTGSYNSPLHF.

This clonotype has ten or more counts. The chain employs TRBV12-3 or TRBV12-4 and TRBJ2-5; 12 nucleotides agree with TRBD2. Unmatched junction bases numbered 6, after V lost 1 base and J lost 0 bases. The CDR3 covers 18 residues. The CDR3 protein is CASSLGASGRGYQETQYF. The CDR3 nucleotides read TGTGCCAGCAGTTTAGGTGCTAGCGGGAGGGGGTACCAAGAGACCCAGTACTTC.

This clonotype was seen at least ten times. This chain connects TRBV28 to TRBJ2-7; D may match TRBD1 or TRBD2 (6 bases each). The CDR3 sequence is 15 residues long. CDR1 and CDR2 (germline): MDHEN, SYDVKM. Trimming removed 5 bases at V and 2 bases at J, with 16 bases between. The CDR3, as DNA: TGTGCCAGCAGTCTGGGGGCGGGGTCGACCTACGAGCAGTACTTC. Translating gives CASSLGAGSTYEQYF.

This chain's CDR3 is CASSLDGGQITFF. CDR3 nucleotide sequence: TGTGCCAGCAGCTTAGACGGGGGGCAGATAACTTTCTTT. The V gene is TRBV7-8, the J gene TRBJ1-1; D is perhaps TRBD1 (6 bases). Deletions cut 1 base from V and 12 bases from J, with 15 bases between. The CDR3 loop spans 13 amino acids. The germline gives CDR1 SGHVS, CDR2 FQNEAQ.

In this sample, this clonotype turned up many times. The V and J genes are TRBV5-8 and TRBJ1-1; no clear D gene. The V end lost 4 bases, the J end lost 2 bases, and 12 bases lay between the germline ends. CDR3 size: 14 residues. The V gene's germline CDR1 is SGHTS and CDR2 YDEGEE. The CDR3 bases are TGTGCCAGCAGCCTGCCCGGTCCTAACACTGAAGCTTTCTTT. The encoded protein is CASSLPGPNTEAFF.

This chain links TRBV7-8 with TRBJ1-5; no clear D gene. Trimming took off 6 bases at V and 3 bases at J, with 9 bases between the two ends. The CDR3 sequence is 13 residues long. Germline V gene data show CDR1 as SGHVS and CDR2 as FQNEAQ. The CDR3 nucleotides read TGTGCCAGCAGGAAGGACTTCAATCAGCCCCAGCATTTT. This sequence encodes CASRKDFNQPQHF. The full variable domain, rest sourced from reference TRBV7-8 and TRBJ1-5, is GAGVSQSPRYKVAKRGQDVALRCDPISGHVSLFWYQQALGQGPEFLTYFQNEAQLDKSGLPSDRFFAERPEGSVSTLKIQRTQQEDSAVYLCASRKDFNQPQHFGDGTRLSIL.

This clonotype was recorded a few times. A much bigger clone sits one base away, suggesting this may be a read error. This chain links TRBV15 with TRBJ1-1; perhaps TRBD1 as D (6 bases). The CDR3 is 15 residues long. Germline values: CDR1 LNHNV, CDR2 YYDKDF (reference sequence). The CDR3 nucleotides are TGTGCCACCAACAGAGCAGGGGCCCCGAACACTGAAGCTTTCTTT. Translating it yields CATNRAGAPNTEAFF.

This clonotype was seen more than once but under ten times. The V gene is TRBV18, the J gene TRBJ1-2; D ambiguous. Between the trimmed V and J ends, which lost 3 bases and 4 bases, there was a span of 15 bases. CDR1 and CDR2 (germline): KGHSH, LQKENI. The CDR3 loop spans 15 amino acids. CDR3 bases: TGTGCCAGCTCACCTGGGCGGGGAAGCGGCTATGGCTACACCTTC. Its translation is CASSPGRGSGYGYTF.

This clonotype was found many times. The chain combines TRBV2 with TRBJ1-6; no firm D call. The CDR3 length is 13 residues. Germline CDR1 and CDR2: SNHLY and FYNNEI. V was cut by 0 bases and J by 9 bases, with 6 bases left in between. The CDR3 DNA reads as TGTGCCAGCAGTGAAGCGCCAAGTTCACCCCTCCACTTT. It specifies CASSEAPSSPLHF.

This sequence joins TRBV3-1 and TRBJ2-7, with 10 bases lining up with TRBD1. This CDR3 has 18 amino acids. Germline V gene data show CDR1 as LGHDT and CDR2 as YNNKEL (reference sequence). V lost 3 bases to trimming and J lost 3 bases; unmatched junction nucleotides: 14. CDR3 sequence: CASSHSFLGGTGVYEQYF. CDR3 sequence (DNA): TGTGCCAGCAGCCATAGCTTCCTTGGGGGGACAGGGGTCTACGAGCAGTACTTC.

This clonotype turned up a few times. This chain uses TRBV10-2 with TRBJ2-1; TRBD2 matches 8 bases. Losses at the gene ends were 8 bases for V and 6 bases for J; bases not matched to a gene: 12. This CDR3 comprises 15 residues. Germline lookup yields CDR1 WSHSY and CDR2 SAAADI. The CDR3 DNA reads TGCGCCAGCCGCCGGGAGGGAGGGCCTACCAATGAGCAGTTCTTC. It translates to CASRREGGPTNEQFF.

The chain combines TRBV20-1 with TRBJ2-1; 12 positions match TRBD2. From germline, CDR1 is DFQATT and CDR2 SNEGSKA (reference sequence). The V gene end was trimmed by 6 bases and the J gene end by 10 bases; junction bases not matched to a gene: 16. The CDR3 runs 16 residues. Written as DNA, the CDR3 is TGCAGTGCCGCTCCCCTAGCGGGAGGGCCGTGGAACGAGCAGTTCTTC. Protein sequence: CSAAPLAGGPWNEQFF.

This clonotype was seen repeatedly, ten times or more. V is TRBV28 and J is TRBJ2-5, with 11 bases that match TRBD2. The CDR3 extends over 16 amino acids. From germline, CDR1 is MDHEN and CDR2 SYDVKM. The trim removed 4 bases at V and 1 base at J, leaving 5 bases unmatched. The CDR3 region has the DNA TGTGCCAGCAGTTCCCCTAGCGGGAGGCCCCAAGAGACCCAGTACTTC. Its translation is CASSSPSGRPQETQYF.

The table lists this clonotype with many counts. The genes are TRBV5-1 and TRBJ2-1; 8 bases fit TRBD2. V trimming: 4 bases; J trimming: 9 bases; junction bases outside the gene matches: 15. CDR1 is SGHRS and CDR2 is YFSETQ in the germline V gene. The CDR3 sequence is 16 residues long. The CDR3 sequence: CASSPIAGTGRGEQFF. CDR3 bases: TGCGCCAGCAGCCCCATAGCGGGAACTGGGAGAGGTGAGCAGTTCTTC. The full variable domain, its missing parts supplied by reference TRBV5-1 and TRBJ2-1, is KAGVTQTPRYLIKTRGQQVTLSCSPISGHRSVSWYQQTPGQGLQFLFEYFSETQRNKGNFPGRFSGRQFSNSRSEMNVSTLELGDSALYLCASSPIAGTGRGEQFFGPGTRLTVL.

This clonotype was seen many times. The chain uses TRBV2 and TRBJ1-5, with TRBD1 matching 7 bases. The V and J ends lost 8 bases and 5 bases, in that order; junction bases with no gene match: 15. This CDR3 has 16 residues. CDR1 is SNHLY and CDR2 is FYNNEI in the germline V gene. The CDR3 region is CASRSVPGQSYQPQHF. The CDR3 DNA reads TGTGCCAGCCGATCGGTTCCGGGACAGTCCTATCAGCCCCAGCATTTT.

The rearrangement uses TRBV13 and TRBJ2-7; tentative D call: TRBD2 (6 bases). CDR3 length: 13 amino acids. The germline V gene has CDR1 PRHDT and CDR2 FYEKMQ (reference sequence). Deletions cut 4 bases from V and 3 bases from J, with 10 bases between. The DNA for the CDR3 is TGTGCCAGCAGCTGGGGGGTAAGCTACGAGCAGTACTTC. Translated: CASSWGVSYEQYF.

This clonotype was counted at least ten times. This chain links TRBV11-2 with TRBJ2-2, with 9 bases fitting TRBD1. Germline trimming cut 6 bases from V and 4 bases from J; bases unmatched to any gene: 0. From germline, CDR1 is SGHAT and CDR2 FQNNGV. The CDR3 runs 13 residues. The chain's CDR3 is CASRQGATGELFF. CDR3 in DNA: TGTGCCAGCAGACAGGGGGCCACCGGGGAGCTGTTTTTT.